This TCR beta chain was profiled in a study of blood T cell repertoires in COVID-19. In the study overall: Italy, Spain and the United States were the sources of the convalescent and acute COVID-19 samples. From T cells, B-cell-depleted T cells, or PBMCs came the material, which was cDNA or gDNA.

The protocol was immunoSEQ multiplex PCR, while the TCRdb copy is restricted to in-frame clones and leaves out a portion. This sample has some 75,000 clones, with about 89% found just once. The germline V gene encodes CDR1 SGHTA and CDR2 FQGNSA. This CDR3 has 15 amino acids. The V end lost 5 bases, the J end lost 5 bases, and 18 bases lay between the germline ends. This TCR was sampled from a man aged 55 to 69 with acute or convalescent COVID-19. The chain links TRBV7-2 to TRBJ1-2; possible D gene TRBD1, 5 bases. The material sequenced was peripheral blood. The CDR3 region is CASSPKSGDRYGYTF. In DNA form, the CDR3 reads TGTGCCAGCAGCCCCAAATCGGGGGATAGGTATGGCTACACCTTC. Looking up the rest from reference TRBV7-2 and TRBJ1-2 gives the full variable domain: GAGVSQSPSNKVTEKGKDVELRCDPISGHTALYWYRQSLGQGLEFLIYFQGNSAPDKSGLPSDRFSAERTGGSVSTLTIQRTQQEDSAVYLCASSPKSGDRYGYTFGSGTRLTVV.